A selection of T cell receptor beta chains follows, all from one sample in a study of T-cell memory formation after mild COVID-19. A single record per CDR3 protein comes from TCRdb applying MiXCR to the 5' RACE reads. The repertoire holds hundreds of thousands of distinct CDR3 sequences, 17% seen once, with around 8.1% in the top ten. Sequencing was performed on PBMCs or a T cell subset sorted from them (not recorded which). The receptor source for this set is an adult woman who had mild COVID-19 (a few samples of this study predate the infection). Cell type and time point are not known. Each CDR3 is given with its conserved first and last residue. The order of the fields is clone size, J gene, D gene, V gene, CDR3 protein, CDR3 DNA. D genes are given only for firm matches. Where a row states a size, it is once, few, many or the class of an expanded clone; other rows omit it.

NA TRBJ2-5 NA TRBV24-1 CATSDRTSYQETQYF TGTGCCACCAGTGATCGGACCTCTTACCAAGAGACCCAGTACTTC
NA TRBJ2-7 NA TRBV3-1 CASSQLPGSGGEQYF TGTGCCAGCAGCCAACTTCCAGGGAGCGGCGGCGAGCAGTACTTC
NA TRBJ1-1 NA TRBV20-1 CSAPYSLGTEAFF TGCAGTGCGCCTTACTCCCTGGGCACTGAAGCTTTCTTT
few TRBJ1-1 NA TRBV7-7 CASSPGPYGTEAFF TGTGCTAGCAGCCCTGGACCTTACGGGACTGAAGCTTTCTTT
few TRBJ2-5 NA TRBV5-1 CASSLWGDREVEETQYF TGCGCCAGCAGCTTATGGGGCGACAGGGAGGTGGAAGAGACCCAGTACTTC
few TRBJ1-1 TRBD1 TRBV18 CASSPRTGADTEAFF TGTGCCAGCTCACCTAGGACAGGGGCGGACACTGAAGCTTTCTTT
NA TRBJ1-2 NA TRBV5-1 CASSPGPTYGYTF TGCGCCAGCAGCCCCGGGCCTACCTATGGCTACACCTTC
NA TRBJ2-2 NA TRBV6-2/TRBV6-3 CASSPHSTGELFF TGTGCCAGCAGTCCTCACAGTACCGGGGAGCTGTTTTTT
many TRBJ2-7 TRBD2 TRBV24-1 CATSAASGSYEQYF TGTGCCACCAGTGCTGCTAGCGGGAGCTACGAGCAGTACTTC
NA TRBJ2-1 TRBD2 TRBV7-9 CASRPGSGGHYNEQFF TGTGCCAGCAGACCAGGGAGCGGGGGACACTACAATGAGCAGTTCTTC
few TRBJ1-5 NA TRBV5-1 CASSLEAGNQPQHF TGCGCCAGCAGCTTGGAGGCAGGGAATCAGCCCCAGCATTTT
many TRBJ2-1 TRBD1 TRBV7-9 CASSLTGAADNEQFF TGTGCCAGCAGCCTGACAGGGGCGGCGGACAATGAGCAGTTCTTC
NA TRBJ2-3 NA TRBV24-1 CATSDHASIHTQYF TGTGCCACCAGTGATCACGCCTCGATTCATACGCAGTATTTT
few TRBJ2-1 TRBD2 TRBV4-3 CASSQPGLAGGGSYNEQFF TGCGCCAGCAGCCAACCGGGACTAGCGGGGGGAGGGAGCTACAATGAGCAGTTCTTC
NA TRBJ1-1 NA TRBV5-6 CASSYGHTGAEAFF TGTGCCAGCAGCTACGGACATACCGGCGCTGAAGCTTTCTTT
few TRBJ1-5 TRBD1 TRBV29-1 CSAGQGANQPQHF TGCAGCGCCGGACAGGGGGCTAATCAGCCCCAGCATTTT
NA TRBJ2-5 NA TRBV5-1 CASSLDGRRQETQYF TGCGCCAGCAGCTTGGATGGGCGGAGACAAGAGACCCAGTACTTC
NA TRBJ1-5 TRBD1 TRBV20-1 CSASSGTGSNQPQHF TGCAGTGCTAGTTCCGGGACAGGTAGCAATCAGCCCCAGCATTTT
NA TRBJ1-3 NA TRBV13 CASSLVGGLPTAGNTIYF TGTGCCAGCAGCTTAGTGGGGGGGCTCCCCACTGCAGGAAACACCATATATTTT
few TRBJ1-2 NA TRBV9 CASSEGLRANYGYTF TGTGCCAGCAGCGAGGGGTTGAGAGCTAACTATGGCTACACCTTC
few TRBJ1-6 NA TRBV6-5 CATSPGVNSPLHF TGTGCCACGTCCCCGGGGGTCAATTCACCCCTCCACTTT
many TRBJ2-5 NA TRBV7-3 CASSFGRGETQYF TGTGCCAGCAGTTTCGGTAGGGGCGAGACCCAGTACTTC
NA TRBJ1-1 NA TRBV20-1 CSARRPPGNTEAFF TGCAGTGCTAGGAGGCCACCGGGGAACACTGAAGCTTTCTTT
few TRBJ2-1 TRBD2 TRBV11-3 CASSLDPGGDEQFF TGTGCCAGCAGCTTAGATCCGGGAGGGGATGAGCAGTTCTTC
few TRBJ1-1 NA TRBV5-1 CASSFLGRLNTEAFF TGCGCCAGCAGCTTCTTGGGACGGCTGAACACTGAAGCTTTCTTT
NA TRBJ2-7 TRBD2 TRBV20-1 CSARDLLAEAYEQYF TGCAGTGCTAGAGATCTCCTAGCGGAGGCCTACGAGCAGTACTTC
NA TRBJ1-1 TRBD1 TRBV7-9 CASSPRQGAFGTEAFF TGTGCCAGCAGCCCTAGACAGGGGGCGTTTGGTACTGAAGCTTTCTTT
few TRBJ1-2 TRBD1 TRBV29-1 CSVDHQGAISYTF TGCAGCGTTGACCATCAGGGGGCTATAAGCTACACCTTC
many TRBJ1-1 NA TRBV7-9 CASSSQGANTEAFF TGTGCCAGCAGTTCACAAGGGGCGAACACTGAAGCTTTCTTT
few TRBJ2-7 TRBD2 TRBV7-2 CASSETQRGSSYEQYF TGTGCCAGCAGCGAAACACAGCGGGGGAGCTCCTACGAGCAGTACTTC
many TRBJ2-7 NA TRBV5-4 CASSFADSPFSYEQYF TGTGCCAGCAGCTTTGCCGACAGTCCTTTCTCCTACGAGCAGTACTTC
many TRBJ1-1 NA TRBV14 CASSQLSGALAFF TGTGCCAGCAGCCAACTCTCCGGGGCTCTAGCTTTCTTT
NA TRBJ2-5 NA TRBV7-8 CASNDGVGAETQYF TGTGCCAGCAACGATGGTGTGGGAGCAGAGACCCAGTACTTC
NA TRBJ2-6 NA TRBV2 CASPQRSGANVLTF TGTGCCAGCCCTCAGAGATCTGGGGCCAACGTCCTGACTTTC
NA TRBJ2-2 TRBD1 TRBV5-1 CASRRQGGSGELFF TGCGCCAGCCGTCGACAGGGGGGTTCCGGGGAGCTGTTTTTT
NA TRBJ1-2 NA TRBV12-3/TRBV12-4 CASSPDRFFLYGYTF TGTGCCAGCAGTCCCGACAGGTTCTTCTTATATGGCTACACCTTC
NA TRBJ2-3 TRBD2 TRBV20-1 CSANRGGDTQYF TGCAGTGCTAATCGCGGGGGGGATACGCAGTATTTT
few TRBJ1-1 TRBD1 TRBV5-1 CASSLWTGRWDTEAFF TGCGCCAGCAGCCTTTGGACAGGGAGGTGGGACACTGAAGCTTTCTTT
NA TRBJ1-1 NA TRBV7-2 CASSLQVRRAFF TGTGCCAGCAGCTTACAGGTCCGGAGGGCTTTCTTT
few TRBJ2-7 NA TRBV20-1 CSAERGGGSSYEQYF TGCAGTGCTGAGAGAGGGGGAGGTAGCTCCTACGAGCAGTACTTC
NA TRBJ2-2 TRBD2 TRBV12-3/TRBV12-4 CASTGTRTGELFF TGTGCCAGCACCGGGACTAGAACCGGGGAGCTGTTTTTT
NA TRBJ2-7 NA TRBV29-1 CSVRTVGSYEQYF TGCAGCGTTCGGACAGTGGGCTCCTACGAGCAGTACTTC
NA TRBJ2-3 NA TRBV20-1 CSARLSLTTDTQYF TGCAGTGCTCGACTGTCACTCACCACAGATACGCAGTATTTT
NA TRBJ1-1 TRBD1 TRBV10-3 CAISGTGGSTEAFF TGTGCCATCAGTGGGACAGGGGGGTCCACTGAAGCTTTCTTT
NA TRBJ2-3 TRBD2 TRBV29-1 CSVTSGRQTDTQYF TGCAGCGTGACTAGCGGGAGACAAACAGATACGCAGTATTTT
few TRBJ2-1 NA TRBV12-3/TRBV12-4 CASRWRGNEQFF TGTGCCAGCAGATGGAGAGGGAATGAGCAGTTCTTC
NA TRBJ2-1 NA TRBV12-3/TRBV12-4 CASSFGSGPGDEQFF TGTGCCAGCAGTTTTGGAAGCGGCCCTGGCGATGAGCAGTTCTTC
NA TRBJ2-2 NA TRBV30 CAWSRGTNTGELFF TGTGCCTGGAGTCGGGGGACGAACACCGGGGAGCTGTTTTTT
NA TRBJ1-6 NA TRBV9 CASSVRVDHSPLHF TGTGCCAGCAGCGTAAGGGTAGACCATTCACCCCTCCACTTT
many TRBJ2-1 TRBD1 TRBV28 CASSHSIYRGDEQFF TGTGCCAGCAGCCATTCGATCTACAGGGGCGATGAGCAGTTCTTC
NA TRBJ1-6 NA TRBV9 CASSVASGGSNSPLHF TGTGCCAGCAGCGTAGCGTCGGGGGGCAGTAATTCACCCCTCCACTTT
NA TRBJ2-1 NA TRBV21-1 CASIIAGIKNEQFF TGTGCCAGCATCATAGCGGGAATTAAAAATGAGCAGTTCTTC
NA TRBJ2-7 NA TRBV19 CASSALSGYEQYF TGTGCCAGTAGTGCTTTAAGCGGGTACGAGCAGTACTTC
few TRBJ1-3 NA TRBV29-1 CSVELASGNTIYF TGCAGCGTTGAGTTGGCTTCTGGAAACACCATATATTTT
NA TRBJ2-1 NA TRBV15 CATSRDLGRGEQFF TGTGCCACCAGCAGAGATTTAGGAAGGGGTGAGCAGTTCTTC
NA TRBJ1-1 TRBD1 TRBV20-1 CSARDLGQGNTEAFF TGCAGTGCTAGAGATCTCGGACAGGGGAACACTGAAGCTTTCTTT
few TRBJ1-5 NA TRBV19 CASSISGAGNQPQHF TGTGCCAGTAGTATCTCCGGGGCGGGCAATCAGCCCCAGCATTTT